The 31 T cell receptor beta chains presented below share a single source sample, sequenced in a study of blood T cell repertoires in COVID-19. Profiled with immunoSEQ multiplex PCR; TCRdb holds only in-frame clones, not every one. The sample lists around 400,000 clones, 75% to 90% occurring once. The sample taken for sequencing was PBMCs or T cells enriched from blood (not recorded which). The receptors were sampled from a woman between 50 and 59 years old who had recovered from COVID-19.

The CDR3 spells CASSINKPWGADEQYF. CDR3 sequence (DNA): TGTGCCAGCAGTATCAATAAACCTTGGGGCGCGGACGAGCAGTACTTC. V usage is TRBV2 and J usage is TRBJ2-7, with D perhaps TRBD1 (5 bases). There are 16 residues in the CDR3. CDR1 is SNHLY, CDR2 FYNNEI, per germline. V was trimmed by 5 bases and J by 5 bases, leaving 22 bases between them.

V is TRBV29-1 and J is TRBJ1-2; D perhaps matches TRBD1 (5 bases). The CDR3 runs 12 residues. Trimming shortened V by 6 bases and J by 3 bases, and 11 bases separated the two germline ends. Germline-derived CDR1 and CDR2 are SQVTM and ANQGSEA. Here the CDR3 reads CSVSRVDYGYTF. The DNA for the CDR3 is TGCAGCGTCAGCAGGGTCGACTATGGCTACACCTTC. Full variable domain (rest looked up from reference TRBV29-1 and TRBJ1-2): SAVISQKPSRDICQRGTSLTIQCQVDSQVTMMFWYRQQPGQSLTLIATANQGSEATYESGFVIDKFPISRPNLTFSTLTVSNMSPEDSSIYLCSVSRVDYGYTFGSGTRLTVV.

CDR3 protein: CASSLQISSYNEQFF. DNA for the CDR3: TGTGCCAGCAGCTTGCAGATAAGCTCCTACAATGAGCAGTTCTTC. The chain has TRBV5-6 and TRBJ2-1, with D hard to call. The germline CDR1 and CDR2 sequences are SGHDT and YYEEEE. With 1 base removed from V and 0 bases from J, the gap between germline ends came to 8 bases. This CDR3 contains 15 residues.

The chain uses TRBV11-2 and TRBJ2-5, with D possibly being TRBD1 (8 bases). CDR3 length equals 15 residues. The germline CDR1 and CDR2 sequences are SGHAT and FQNNGV. Trimming removed 1 base from V and 5 bases from J, with 14 bases in between. In nucleotides, the CDR3 is TGTGCCAGCAGCTTAGTCACAGGGGGGGTGGAGACCCAGTACTTC. The encoded protein is CASSLVTGGVETQYF.

V usage is TRBV2 and J usage is TRBJ1-1, with 8 bases identical to TRBD1. The CDR3 spans 13 residues. Germline V CDR1 and CDR2: SNHLY, FYNNEI. The ends lost 8 bases at V and 5 bases at J; junction bases unmatched: 7. CDR3 coding DNA: TGTGCCAGCTGGGGGACAGGACTAACTGAAGCTTTCTTT. It codes for CASWGTGLTEAFF.

V is TRBV19 and J is TRBJ2-1, with 8 bases lining up with TRBD1. Germline loops: CDR1 LNHDA, CDR2 SQIVND (reference sequence). This CDR3 has 15 residues. J gave up 6 bases and V 5 bases, and 9 bases lay outside the gene matches. The CDR3 loop reads CASSLGQGSPNEQFF. The DNA of the CDR3 is TGTGCCAGTAGTCTAGGACAGGGTAGTCCCAATGAGCAGTTCTTC.

The chain couples TRBV11-2 to TRBJ1-2; 9 nucleotides match TRBD1. Trimming removed 5 bases from V and 3 bases from J; junction bases left unmatched: 7. Germline V lookup: CDR1 SGHAT, CDR2 FQNNGV. This CDR3 comprises 15 residues. The CDR3 nucleotides read TGTGCCAGCAGCCCCGACAGGGGGAAGCACTATGGCTACACCTTC. Its protein product is CASSPDRGKHYGYTF.

The rearrangement joins TRBV19 to TRBJ1-2, with 7 bases lining up with TRBD1. Per the germline V gene, CDR1 is LNHDA and CDR2 is SQIVND (reference sequence). V lost 4 bases and J lost 3; bases outside the gene matches: 2. The CDR3 loop spans 13 amino acids. CDR3 DNA: TGTGCCAGTAGTAGGGACAGCCACTATGGCTACACCTTC. It specifies CASSRDSHYGYTF.

This clone was found once. The rearrangement uses TRBV15 and TRBJ2-1; D gene unclear. CDR1 is LNHNV, CDR2 YYDKDF, per germline (reference sequence). V lost 0 bases and J 7 bases, leaving 16 bases between the germline ends. The CDR3 spans 16 residues. In nucleotides, the CDR3 is TGTGCCACCAGCAGAGAAAGATCATATGGCTCAAATGAGCAGTTCTTC. Translated: CATSRERSYGSNEQFF. Using reference TRBV15 and TRBJ2-1 for the parts outside the CDR3, the full variable domain is DAMVIQNPRYQVTQFGKPVTLSCSQTLNHNVMYWYQQKSSQAPKLLFHYYDKDFNNEADTPDNFQSRRPNTSFCFLDIRSPGLGDTAMYLCATSRERSYGSNEQFFGPGTRLTVL.

The chain combines TRBV2 with TRBJ1-1; the D is unclear. Trimming cost V 3 bases and J 1 base, with 9 bases left between them. The CDR3 extends over 14 amino acids. Germline CDR1 is SNHLY and CDR2 is FYNNEI. DNA of the CDR3: TGTGCCAGCAGTGAGGGTCCGGGGAACACTGAAGCTTTCTTT. It specifies CASSEGPGNTEAFF. The whole variable domain, remainder taken from reference TRBV2 and TRBJ1-1, is EPEVTQTPSHQVTQMGQEVILRCVPISNHLYFYWYRQILGQKVEFLVSFYNNEISEKSEIFDDQFSVERPDGSNFTLKIRSTKLEDSAMYFCASSEGPGNTEAFFGQGTRLTVV.

Written as DNA, the CDR3 is TGCGCCAGCAGCTTGCAGGAAAACTATGGCTACACCTTC. It is translated as CASSLQENYGYTF. The chain employs TRBV5-1 and TRBJ1-2; D unresolved. The germline CDR1 and CDR2 sequences are SGHRS and YFSETQ. The CDR3 has 13 amino acids. V lost 1 base and J lost 2, with 6 bases in between.

This chain uses TRBV3-1 (or the pseudogene TRBV3-2) with TRBJ2-7, with D perhaps TRBD1 (6 bases). CDR3 size: 16 residues. CDR1 is LGHDT and CDR2 is YNNKEL in the germline V gene (reference sequence). Deletions cut 2 bases from V and 0 bases from J, with 14 bases between. The CDR3 region is CASSQLGHISSYEQYF. The CDR3 DNA is TGTGCCAGCAGCCAATTGGGACATATCAGCTCCTACGAGCAGTACTTC.

V usage is TRBV30 and J usage is TRBJ2-7; TRBD2 might be the D (6 bases). The CDR3 spans 12 residues. Germline CDR1 GTSNPN, CDR2 SVGIG (reference sequence). Trimming took off 5 bases at V and 0 bases at J, with 8 bases between the two ends. CDR3 nucleotides: TGTGCCTGGCAGCGGGCCTCCTACGAGCAGTACTTC. Protein sequence: CAWQRASYEQYF.

The chain couples TRBV25-1 to TRBJ2-7; D not resolved. The CDR3 consists of 13 residues. CDR1 is MGHDK and CDR2 is SYGVNS in the germline V gene. V was cut by 2 bases and J by 0 bases, with 5 bases left in between. The CDR3 DNA reads TGTGCCAGCAGTGAAGAGGCCTCCTACGAGCAGTACTTC. It is translated as CASSEEASYEQYF.

A note on this clone: Other DNA variants within this sample encode the same CDR3. The V gene is TRBV5-4, the J gene TRBJ2-5; 10 nucleotides match TRBD2. V lost 4 bases to trimming and J lost 5 bases; unmatched junction nucleotides: 11. In germline, CDR1 is SGHNT, CDR2 YYREEE (reference sequence). The CDR3 sequence is 16 residues long. CDR3 sequence: CASSLPRLAGVETQYF. The CDR3 region has the DNA TGTGCCAGCAGCCTACCGCGGCTAGCGGGGGTGGAGACCCAGTACTTC.

CDR3 bases: TGTGCCAGCAGTGAATCCGTAACGGGATATAATTCACCCCTCCACTTT. It is translated as CASSESVTGYNSPLHF. The chain links TRBV25-1 to TRBJ1-6; D gene uncertain. This CDR3 is 16 amino acids long. Germline V CDR1 and CDR2: MGHDK, SYGVNS. With 1 base removed from V and 4 bases from J, the gap between germline ends came to 11 bases.

The chain has TRBV29-1 and TRBJ1-5; D is perhaps TRBD1 (6 bases). The V end was cut by 7 bases, the J end by 1 base, with 8 bases between. Per germline, CDR1 SQVTM and CDR2 ANQGSEA. The CDR3 is 12 amino acids. The CDR3 here is CSAGHSNQPQHF. In nucleotides, the CDR3 is TGCAGCGCGGGACACAGCAATCAGCCCCAGCATTTT.

The chain combines TRBV6-2 or TRBV6-3 with TRBJ1-2; 7 bases fit TRBD1. V lost 2 bases to trimming and J lost 5 bases; unmatched junction nucleotides: 8. Germline V gives CDR1 MNHEY, CDR2 SVGEGT. The CDR3 runs to 15 residues. CDR3 sequence reads: CASSYTDRASYGYTF. The DNA of the CDR3 is TGTGCCAGCAGTTACACAGACAGGGCTTCATATGGCTACACCTTC.

The chain joins TRBV7-9 to TRBJ1-6, with D uncertain. V gave up 2 bases and J gave up 6 bases, with 8 bases separating them. CDR1 is SEHNR, CDR2 FQNEAQ, per germline (reference sequence). This CDR3 has 14 residues. CDR3: CASSLSRSNSPLHF. The DNA of the CDR3 is TGTGCCAGCAGCTTATCCCGCAGTAATTCACCCCTCCACTTT. The full variable domain, rest sourced from reference TRBV7-9 and TRBJ1-6, is DTGVSQNPRHKITKRGQNVTFRCDPISEHNRLYWYRQTLGQGPEFLTYFQNEAQLEKSRLLSDRFSAERPKGSFSTLEIQRTEQGDSAMYLCASSLSRSNSPLHFGNGTRLTVT.

The V call is TRBV4-2, the J call TRBJ2-1; 9 nucleotides line up with TRBD2. J gave up 8 bases and V 6 bases, and 14 bases lay outside the gene matches. The CDR3 loop spans 16 amino acids. Germline CDR1 reads LGHNA; CDR2 reads YNFKEQ. The CDR3 region has the DNA TGTGCCAGCAGTCGTCTGGCGGGAGGGAACGGGGATGAGCAGTTCTTC. Protein product: CASSRLAGGNGDEQFF.

This clone has a handful of counts. This sequence joins TRBV2 and TRBJ2-5, with 8 bases aligning to TRBD1. This CDR3 region has 16 residues. With V trimmed by 0 bases and J by 10 bases, 13 bases remained unmatched. Germline-derived CDR1 and CDR2 are SNHLY and FYNNEI. The CDR3 loop is CASSEALMGQAGGQYF. The CDR3 bases are TGTGCCAGCAGTGAAGCGCTTATGGGACAGGCCGGGGGCCAGTACTTC.

The chain carries TRBV27 and TRBJ2-7; TRBD2 aligns across 7 bases. CDR1 MNHEY and CDR2 SMNVEV come from the germline V gene (reference sequence). After removal of 5 bases from V and 5 bases from J, the junction contained 9 bases not matched to a gene. There are 14 residues in the CDR3. Here the CDR3 DNA reads TGTGCCAGCAGTCCGGGGTGGGGGGGAAACGAGCAGTACTTC. It yields the protein CASSPGWGGNEQYF.

The rearrangement links TRBV18 to TRBJ2-2; TRBD2 might be the D (5 bases). This CDR3 spans 13 amino acids. From germline, CDR1 is KGHSH and CDR2 LQKENI. V lost 2 bases, J lost 4 bases, and 5 bases lay in between. CDR3 amino acids: CASSPEGTGELFF. CDR3 nucleotides: TGTGCCAGCTCACCAGAGGGCACCGGGGAGCTGTTTTTT. Full variable domain (outside the CDR3, taken from reference TRBV18 and TRBJ2-2): NAGVMQNPRHLVRRRGQEARLRCSPMKGHSHVYWYRQLPEEGLKFMVYLQKENIIDESGMPKERFSAEFPKEGPSILRIQQVVRGDSAAYFCASSPEGTGELFFGEGSRLTVL.

The genes are TRBV6-2 or TRBV6-3 and TRBJ1-1, with D possibly TRBD1 on 5 matching bases. This CDR3 region has 13 residues. Germline V lookup: CDR1 MNHEY, CDR2 SVGEGT. V lost 0 bases and J 8 bases, leaving 10 bases between the germline ends. CDR3: CASSYSTRGEAFF. CDR3 nucleotide sequence: TGTGCCAGCAGTTACTCTACCCGGGGGGAAGCTTTCTTT.

The chain employs TRBV9 and TRBJ1-3; D unclear. This CDR3 is 16 amino acids long. Trimming pared 3 bases from V and 2 bases from J, leaving 15 bases between. Germline CDR1 and CDR2: SGDLS and YYNGEE. The CDR3 is CASSAGEGLPGNTIYF. The CDR3, as DNA: TGTGCCAGCAGCGCCGGGGAAGGGTTGCCTGGAAACACCATATATTTT.

The chain employs TRBV19 and TRBJ2-5; 9 bases fit TRBD2. Trimming removed 5 bases from V and 7 bases from J; junction bases left unmatched: 11. Germline-derived CDR1 and CDR2 are LNHDA and SQIVND (reference sequence). The CDR3 is 15 amino acids. In DNA, the CDR3 is TGTGCCAGTAGTGCTTTAGCGGGAGAGCGGGGGACCCAGTACTTC. The encoded protein is CASSALAGERGTQYF. The variable domain in full, with the rest retrieved from reference TRBV19 and TRBJ2-5, is DGGITQSPKYLFRKEGQNVTLSCEQNLNHDAMYWYRQDPGQGLRLIYYSQIVNDFQKGDIAEGYSVSREKKESFPLTVTSAQKNPTAFYLCASSALAGERGTQYFGPGTRLLVL.

This clone appeared a few times. The V gene is TRBV27, the J gene TRBJ1-2, with a tentative D call TRBD1 (5 bases). The CDR3 is made up of 15 amino acids. The V gene lost 6 bases and the J gene lost 4 bases, with 18 bases spanning the gap. The germline V gene has CDR1 MNHEY and CDR2 SMNVEV (reference sequence). DNA for the CDR3: TGTGCCAGCAGCCCTGGGACTTCCCGGGTCTATGGCTACACCTTC. Encoded protein: CASSPGTSRVYGYTF.

This chain connects TRBV11-3 to TRBJ1-2, with D possibly being TRBD1 (5 bases). Germline-derived CDR1 and CDR2 are SGHNT and YENEEA. V dropped 3 bases and J dropped 2 bases, with 19 bases sitting between them. The CDR3 extends over 17 amino acids. The CDR3: CASSLGGVVAENYGYTF. The DNA of the CDR3 is TGTGCCAGCAGCTTGGGGGGAGTGGTGGCTGAAAACTATGGCTACACCTTC.

The rearrangement uses TRBV6-2 or TRBV6-3 and TRBJ1-5; D gene ambiguous. The CDR3 covers 16 residues. Deletions cut 6 bases from V and 2 bases from J, with 17 bases between. CDR1 and CDR2 from the germline V gene are MNHEY and SVGEGT. The CDR3, as DNA: TGTGCCAGCAGCCCTTCCGGGGTTGAAGGCAATCAGCCCCAGCATTTT. It translates to CASSPSGVEGNQPQHF.

V is TRBV7-2 and J is TRBJ1-1; no firm D call. V was shortened by 1 base and J by 4 bases, with 13 bases between the two germline ends. Per the germline V gene, CDR1 is SGHTA and CDR2 is FQGNSA. The CDR3 totals 15 residues. The CDR3 DNA sequence: TGTGCCAGCAGCTTAGGGCTCATGCAGGCCACTGAAGCTTTCTTT. Translation: CASSLGLMQATEAFF.

The chain employs TRBV12-3 or TRBV12-4 and TRBJ1-5; D is unresolved. Trimming pared 0 bases from V and 8 bases from J, leaving 8 bases between. There are 13 residues in the CDR3. The CDR3 loop reads CASSLARVEPQHF. In DNA form, the CDR3 reads TGTGCCAGCAGTTTAGCTCGAGTGGAGCCCCAGCATTTT.